These 23 T cell receptor beta chains were all obtained from the same sample, sequenced in a study of cytomegalovirus exposure and HLA in healthy donors. The PCR had 60 Vbeta and 13 Jbeta primers. The protocol was immunoSEQ multiplex PCR, while the TCRdb copy is restricted to in-frame clones and leaves out a portion. The sample carries about 130,000 clones, around 71% recorded once. The source material was PBMCs. These receptors all come from a woman aged 60-75 years in good health and CMV-seropositive.

The chain recombines TRBV5-1 with TRBJ1-5; D gene ambiguous. V lost 4 bases and J lost 0, with 20 bases in between. The CDR3 length is 18 residues. The germline V gene has CDR1 SGHRS and CDR2 YFSETQ. The CDR3, as DNA: TGCGCCAGCAGCCCCGCACGCAGGTTGATAATTAGCAATCAGCCCCAGCATTTT. Residues: CASSPARRLIISNQPQHF.

This clone was seen just once. CDR3 amino acids: CASSQRTGGNTEAFF. In DNA form, the CDR3 reads TGTGCCAGCAGCCAACGGACAGGGGGGAACACTGAAGCTTTCTTT. The rearrangement uses TRBV11-2 and TRBJ1-1; 10 bases align to TRBD1. This CDR3 comprises 15 residues. Germline V lookup: CDR1 SGHAT, CDR2 FQNNGV. V dropped 5 bases and J dropped 1; count of bases not matched to a gene: 4.

This chain uses TRBV7-9 with TRBJ1-4; D is unclear. The germline gives CDR1 SEHNR, CDR2 FQNEAQ (reference sequence). The CDR3 is 14 amino acids. Trimming cost V 5 bases and J 4 bases, with 11 bases left between them. The CDR3 sequence: CASSLEVLNEKLFF. For the CDR3, the DNA is TGTGCCAGCAGCCTGGAGGTCCTTAATGAAAAACTGTTTTTT.

V and J are TRBV2 and TRBJ2-3, with 8 bases lining up with TRBD2. This CDR3 region has 15 residues. CDR1 is SNHLY and CDR2 is FYNNEI in the germline V gene. V shed 3 bases and J 2 bases; nucleotides not matched to a gene: 4. CDR3 sequence: CASSDWRGATDTQYF. DNA of the CDR3: TGTGCCAGCAGTGACTGGCGGGGGGCCACAGATACGCAGTATTTT.

The chain couples TRBV18 to TRBJ1-3, with 8 positions matching TRBD1. CDR1 is KGHSH, CDR2 LQKENI, per germline. This CDR3 contains 12 residues. The chain's CDR3 is CGGQDSGNTIYF. The CDR3 DNA reads TGTGGGGGACAGGACTCTGGAAACACCATATATTTT.

This clone appeared a few times. The chain uses TRBV5-8 and TRBJ1-1; D gene unclear. Trimming took off 1 base at V and 5 bases at J, with 21 bases between the two ends. The CDR3 contains 17 residues. Germline values: CDR1 SGHTS, CDR2 YDEGEE. The CDR3 loop reads CASSLTGNPSFGTEAFF. In nucleotides, the CDR3 is TGTGCCAGCAGCTTGACCGGGAACCCCTCCTTTGGGACTGAAGCTTTCTTT.

The chain is built from TRBV6-6 and TRBJ2-3, with D possibly being TRBD2 (6 bases). Germline assignment: CDR1 MNHNY and CDR2 SVGAGI (reference sequence). The CDR3 covers 16 residues. V was cut by 5 bases and J by 9 bases, with 24 bases left in between. CDR3 in amino acids: CASSPGLSLADETQYF. In DNA form, the CDR3 reads TGTGCCAGCAGTCCCGGGCTCTCACTAGCTGACGAAACGCAGTATTTT.

The rearrangement joins TRBV10-3 to TRBJ1-1; the D is unclear. The CDR3 is made up of 14 amino acids. Trimming removed 3 bases from V and 4 bases from J, with 12 bases in between. Per germline, CDR1 ENHRY and CDR2 SYGVKD. The chain's CDR3 is CAISDRGRGTEAFF. For the CDR3, the DNA is TGTGCCATCAGTGACCGGGGTCGGGGCACTGAAGCTTTCTTT.

The chain couples TRBV7-2 to TRBJ2-7, with TRBD2 as a possible D gene (8 bases). From germline, CDR1 is SGHTA and CDR2 FQGNSA. Trimming shortened V by 3 bases and J by 4 bases, and 19 bases separated the two germline ends. The CDR3 extends over 16 amino acids. In nucleotides, the CDR3 is TGTGCCAGCAGCTTCGGGTCGGGAGGGGGCGCGTACGAGCAGTACTTC. This translates into CASSFGSGGGAYEQYF.

The chain joins TRBV25-1 to TRBJ1-5; 7 positions match TRBD1. After removal of 2 bases from V and 8 bases from J, the junction contained 3 bases not matched to a gene. CDR1 and CDR2 from the germline V gene are MGHDK and SYGVNS. CDR3 length: 13 residues. For the CDR3, the DNA is TGTGCCAGCAGTGAAAACAGGGGCGAGCCCCAGCATTTT. It translates to CASSENRGEPQHF.

This clone appeared a single time. The identical CDR3 is also encoded by other nucleotide sequences in the sample. The chain employs TRBV19 and TRBJ1-5; D remains ambiguous. Germline loops: CDR1 LNHDA, CDR2 SQIVND (reference sequence). Deletions cut 6 bases from V and 0 bases from J, with 3 bases between. The CDR3 runs to 12 residues. The CDR3 loop is CASRYSNQPQHF. DNA for the CDR3: TGTGCCAGTAGATATAGCAATCAGCCCCAGCATTTT. The full variable domain, its missing parts supplied by reference TRBV19 and TRBJ1-5, is DGGITQSPKYLFRKEGQNVTLSCEQNLNHDAMYWYRQDPGQGLRLIYYSQIVNDFQKGDIAEGYSVSREKKESFPLTVTSAQKNPTAFYLCASRYSNQPQHFGDGTRLSIL.

The V and J genes are TRBV6-6 and TRBJ1-6; the match to TRBD1 covers 7 bases. This CDR3 has 15 amino acids. Germline V CDR1 and CDR2: MNHNY, SVGAGI (reference sequence). J lost 3 bases, V lost 6 bases, and 5 bases had no gene match. The CDR3 nucleotides are TGTGCCAGCAGACCGTCAGGGGGCTATAATTCACCCCTCCACTTT. Translating gives CASRPSGGYNSPLHF.

V is TRBV5-1 and J is TRBJ1-2, with D perhaps TRBD1 (5 bases). Trimming stripped 2 bases from V and 4 bases from J, with 15 bases between. CDR3 length equals 15 residues. Per the germline V gene, CDR1 is SGHRS and CDR2 is YFSETQ. In DNA form, the CDR3 reads TGCGCCAGCAGCTTTCGGCAGGGCGAGCTCTATGGCTACACCTTC. Encoded protein: CASSFRQGELYGYTF.

The chain couples TRBV5-5 to TRBJ1-1; unclear D gene. Deletions cut 0 bases from V and 0 bases from J, with 9 bases between. This CDR3 region has 15 residues. Germline values: CDR1 SGHKS, CDR2 YYEKEE (reference sequence). The DNA for the CDR3 is TGTGCCAGCAGCTTGGTAAGGCAGGTGAACACTGAAGCTTTCTTT. Its protein is CASSLVRQVNTEAFF. The full variable domain, completed using reference TRBV5-5 and TRBJ1-1, is DAGVTQSPTHLIKTRGQQVTLRCSPISGHKSVSWYQQVLGQGPQFIFQYYEKEERGRGNFPDRFSARQFPNYSSELNVNALLLGDSALYLCASSLVRQVNTEAFFGQGTRLTVV.

This clone was seen once. V and J are TRBV5-6 and TRBJ2-1, with 7 bases that match TRBD1. Germline V gene lookup returns CDR1 SGHDT and CDR2 YYEEEE. The J segment lost 0 bases and the V segment lost 0 bases, leaving 3 bases of the junction unmatched. CDR3 length: 16 residues. For the CDR3, the DNA is TGTGCCAGCAGCTTGGTAGGGGGCTCCTCCTACAATGAGCAGTTCTTC. Translating gives CASSLVGGSSYNEQFF.

This clone was seen only a few times. This chain links TRBV5-6 with TRBJ1-6; a possible D gene is TRBD1 (6 bases). The CDR3 length is 15 residues. V dropped 9 bases and J dropped 9 bases, with 22 bases sitting between them. Germline lookup yields CDR1 SGHDT and CDR2 YYEEEE. CDR3 sequence: CATNGGPGGGSPLHF. For the CDR3, the DNA is TGTGCCACTAACGGGGGGCCGGGGGGCGGTTCACCCCTCCACTTT.

This clone showed up just a few times. The rearrangement links TRBV10-1 to TRBJ1-4, with D maybe TRBD1 (5 bases). The CDR3 contains 13 residues. The germline gives CDR1 WNHNN, CDR2 SYGVQD (reference sequence). V lost 5 bases to trimming and J lost 8 bases, with 12 bases between them. CDR3 sequence reads: CASSRTPGEKLFF. CDR3 coding DNA: TGCGCCAGCAGTAGGACCCCAGGGGAAAAACTGTTTTTT.

A remark on this clone: Its ends do not fully match the called genes, so a read error is possible. The V call is TRBV10-2, the J call TRBJ2-2; TRBD2 might be the D (5 bases). Germline assignment: CDR1 WSHSY and CDR2 SAAADI. The CDR3 runs to 16 residues. The DNA for the CDR3 is TGCGCCACCACCTTCTCACGGAATCCGAACACCGGGGAGCTGCTTTTT. Translated: CATTFSRNPNTGELLF.

The chain joins TRBV7-2 to TRBJ2-7; 13 bases are shared with TRBD2. This CDR3 has 16 amino acids. J gave up 2 bases and V 1 base, and 2 bases lay outside the gene matches. CDR1 SGHTA and CDR2 FQGNSA come from the germline V gene. CDR3 sequence: CASSLDGTSGAYEQYF. CDR3 nucleotide sequence: TGTGCCAGCAGCTTAGATGGGACTAGCGGGGCCTACGAGCAGTACTTC. The full variable domain, with the rest looked up from reference TRBV7-2 and TRBJ2-7, is GAGVSQSPSNKVTEKGKDVELRCDPISGHTALYWYRQSLGQGLEFLIYFQGNSAPDKSGLPSDRFSAERTGGSVSTLTIQRTQQEDSAVYLCASSLDGTSGAYEQYFGPGTRLTVT.

V usage is TRBV7-9 and J usage is TRBJ1-2; D is unresolved. V was pared by 5 bases and J by 5 bases, with 12 bases between. Germline assignment: CDR1 SEHNR and CDR2 FQNEAQ (reference sequence). The CDR3 runs 13 residues. The CDR3 nucleotides are TGTGCCAGCAGCACCGAGCCGCCGTATGGCTACACCTTC. Its translation: CASSTEPPYGYTF.

This chain's CDR3 is CASSPRQGLNEKLFF. The CDR3 DNA reads TGTGCCAGCAGCCCGAGACAGGGACTTAATGAAAAACTGTTTTTT. V gene TRBV7-2 combines with J gene TRBJ1-4, with 7 bases fitting TRBD1. The CDR3 runs 15 residues. Unmatched junction bases numbered 7, after V lost 5 bases and J lost 4 bases. The V gene's germline CDR1 is SGHTA and CDR2 FQGNSA.

The chain is built from TRBV6-1 and TRBJ2-1; 9 bases fit TRBD1. V gave up 4 bases and J gave up 4 bases; unmatched junction bases: 14. The germline V gene encodes CDR1 MNHNS and CDR2 SASEGT. The CDR3 has 18 amino acids. CDR3 residues: CASSGKTGGVSSYNEQFF. Here the CDR3 DNA reads TGTGCCAGCAGTGGAAAGACAGGGGGGGTGAGTTCGTACAATGAGCAGTTCTTC.

This clone has more than one count but fewer than ten. This chain connects TRBV6-5 to TRBJ1-5; 8 bases are a match to TRBD1. Germline V gene lookup returns CDR1 MNHEY and CDR2 SVGAGI. CDR3 length: 14 amino acids. Trimming took 7 bases from V and 4 from J; bases not matched to a gene: 6. CDR3 region: CASTTGQGNQPQHF. CDR3 DNA sequence: TGTGCCAGCACCACCGGACAGGGAAATCAGCCCCAGCATTTT.